Listed here are 26 T cell receptor beta chains from one sample, sequenced in a study of T cell repertoires in cytomegalovirus infection (dated by TCRdb to about 2019). Their antigens remain unidentified. Reading the label with the study, this specimen's treatment or condition is: in vitro stimulation with specific CMV peptide epitopes to enrich CMV-specific T cells. The sample was run on an Illumina HiSeq 1500. The raw public data were reprocessed by TCRdb itself: fastp quality trimming at Q25, MiXCR clonotype calling, in-frame beta chains only. A single entry per CDR3 protein holds the most common genes and DNA from its merged rows. The sample table shows approximately 1,000,000 distinct CDR3 sequences, and around 31% are seen once. Over 11% of the sample is held by the ten biggest clonotypes. Sequencing was performed on cultured CD8+ T cells from PBMCs, taken from culture after CMV antigen stimulation. Receptors were obtained from a human donor in good health (CMV status not recorded). Some clones in this sample may be carry-over from other donors' samples.

This chain links TRBV27 with TRBJ2-3; D ambiguous. The CDR3 sequence is 15 residues long. Germline V gives CDR1 MNHEY, CDR2 SMNVEV (reference sequence). Trimming stripped 5 bases from V and 1 base from J, with 13 bases between. DNA for the CDR3: TGTGCCAGCAGTCTGATTACCTCGGGCACAGATACGCAGTATTTT. This codes for CASSLITSGTDTQYF.

The J gene is TRBJ2-1, the V gene TRBV4-3; TRBD2 agrees at 12 bases. The CDR3 runs 18 residues. V was pared by 0 bases and J by 1 base, with 4 bases of the junction left unmatched. Germline CDR1 is LGHNA and CDR2 is YSLEER. In DNA form, the CDR3 reads TGCGCCAGCAGCCAAGATACTAGCGGGGGGCTTTCCTACAATGAGCAGTTCTTC. This sequence encodes CASSQDTSGGLSYNEQFF.

The chain couples TRBV27 to TRBJ2-1; D is ambiguous. Germline V gene sequence: CDR1 MNHEY, CDR2 SMNVEV (reference sequence). The CDR3 runs 13 residues. V was trimmed by 7 bases and J by 2 bases, leaving 9 bases between them. CDR3 in amino acids: CASTPVPYNEQFF. CDR3 bases: TGTGCCAGCACCCCCGTCCCCTACAATGAGCAGTTCTTC.

This clonotype came up many times. This chain joins TRBV7-8 and TRBJ2-7; TRBD2 matches at 7 bases. The CDR3 spans 13 residues. Germline values: CDR1 SGHVS, CDR2 FQNEAQ. The junction had 4 bases not matched to a gene; V was cut back by 1 base and J by 7 bases. DNA for the CDR3: TGTGCCAGCAGCTTAGGGGGGGGTTGGGAGCAGTACGTC. Its translation is CASSLGGGWEQYV.

This clonotype was seen a handful of times. The chain has TRBV7-8 and TRBJ1-4; D is perhaps TRBD1 (6 bases). Germline V lookup: CDR1 SGHVS, CDR2 FQNEAQ. V was clipped by 5 bases and J by 0 bases, with 16 bases between them. The CDR3 contains 17 residues. The CDR3 DNA follows: TGTGCCAGCAGCCCGCGGACAGAATATGCAACTAATGAAAAACTGTTTTTT. This codes for CASSPRTEYATNEKLFF. The full variable domain, its missing parts supplied by reference TRBV7-8 and TRBJ1-4, is GAGVSQSPRYKVAKRGQDVALRCDPISGHVSLFWYQQALGQGPEFLTYFQNEAQLDKSGLPSDRFFAERPEGSVSTLKIQRTQQEDSAVYLCASSPRTEYATNEKLFFGSGTQLSVL.

This clonotype has just one count. This sequence joins TRBV28 and TRBJ2-4; 8 positions agree with TRBD2. The CDR3 covers 16 residues. J lost 7 bases, V lost 4 bases, and 12 bases had no gene match. Germline CDR1 MDHEN, CDR2 SYDVKM. The CDR3 spells CASSYPGGAADNIQYF. CDR3 nucleotide sequence: TGTGCCAGCAGTTATCCCGGGGGGGCCGCGGATAACATTCAGTACTTC.

The J gene is TRBJ2-1, the V gene TRBV6-6; 7 bases fit TRBD1. Germline trimming cut 5 bases from V and 1 base from J; bases unmatched to any gene: 8. CDR3 length equals 16 residues. Germline V lookup: CDR1 MNHNY, CDR2 SVGAGI (reference sequence). CDR3 DNA: TGTGCCAGCAGTAAAAGACAGGGTAAGTCCTACAATGAGCAGTTCTTC. This codes for CASSKRQGKSYNEQFF.

This chain connects TRBV4-3 to TRBJ1-1; D perhaps matches TRBD1 (6 bases). Germline V gene sequence: CDR1 LGHNA, CDR2 YSLEER. This CDR3 has 13 residues. Trimming cost V 0 bases and J 6 bases, with 8 bases left between them. The CDR3 DNA reads TGCGCCAGCAGCCAAGAACAGGGATCTGAAGCTTTCTTT. It yields the protein CASSQEQGSEAFF.

In its sample, this clonotype was seen a few times. The V call is TRBV5-8, the J call TRBJ1-1; D is unclear. Trimming removed 7 bases at V and 1 base at J, with 8 bases between. Germline lookup yields CDR1 SGHTS and CDR2 YDEGEE. The CDR3 consists of 12 residues. The CDR3 is CASAHGNTEAFF. The CDR3 region has the DNA TGTGCCAGCGCCCACGGGAACACTGAAGCTTTCTTT.

This chain joins TRBV7-9 and TRBJ2-7; the match to TRBD1 covers 11 bases. V dropped 3 bases and J dropped 5; count of bases not matched to a gene: 6. The CDR3 runs to 15 residues. Germline V gives CDR1 SEHNR, CDR2 FQNEAQ (reference sequence). The CDR3 sequence is CASSFRTGGLNEQYF. The CDR3, as DNA: TGTGCCAGCAGCTTCAGGACAGGGGGCTTGAACGAGCAGTACTTC. The whole variable domain, filled in from reference TRBV7-9 and TRBJ2-7, reads DTGVSQNPRHKITKRGQNVTFRCDPISEHNRLYWYRQTLGQGPEFLTYFQNEAQLEKSRLLSDRFSAERPKGSFSTLEIQRTEQGDSAMYLCASSFRTGGLNEQYFGPGTRLTVT.

This clonotype was counted between two and nine times. The gene calls are TRBV28 and TRBJ2-7, with D unresolved. This CDR3 region has 13 residues. Germline CDR1 reads MDHEN; CDR2 reads SYDVKM. The CDR3 region has the DNA TGTGCCAGCAGCTTATTGGGCAGTTACGAGCAGTACGTC. Protein product: CASSLLGSYEQYV.

Of note for this clonotype: The junction differs from germline at one of its ends, possibly a read error. The J gene is TRBJ2-2, the V gene TRBV4-3, with TRBD1 matching 9 bases. The length of the CDR3 is 19 residues. Germline assignment: CDR1 LGHNA and CDR2 YSLEER. CDR3 sequence: CANSQGPESGQGNTGELFF. The CDR3 nucleotides are TGCGCCAACAGCCAAGGGCCGGAGTCGGGACAGGGGAACACCGGGGAGCTGTTTTTT.

This clonotype has a handful of counts. This chain joins TRBV6-5 and TRBJ2-3, with 7 bases that match TRBD2. CDR3 length: 15 amino acids. Germline V gene sequence: CDR1 MNHEY, CDR2 SVGAGI. J gave up 2 bases and V 1 base, and 3 bases lay outside the gene matches. CDR3 nucleotide sequence: TGTGCCAGCAGTTACTGGGGGGGGTACACAGATACGCAGTATTTT. The encoded protein is CASSYWGGYTDTQYF.

This clonotype was counted a few times. The chain is built from TRBV6-5 and TRBJ2-2; 7 nucleotides line up with TRBD2. CDR1 is MNHEY and CDR2 is SVGAGI in the germline V gene. This CDR3 has 14 amino acids. V shed 5 bases, J shed 3 bases, and the junction held 3 bases outside the gene matches. CDR3 region: CASSLGGDTGELFF. CDR3 nucleotides: TGTGCCAGCAGTCTGGGGGGGGACACCGGGGAGCTGTTTTTT.

The chain has TRBV28 and TRBJ1-1; the D is unclear. Deletions cut 3 bases from V and 0 bases from J, with 11 bases between. The CDR3 consists of 15 residues. Per the germline V gene, CDR1 is MDHEN and CDR2 is SYDVKM. Written as DNA, the CDR3 is TGTGCCAGCAGTTTCCCGGCGGAAATGAACACTGAAGCTTTCTTT. This gives the protein CASSFPAEMNTEAFF.

This clonotype showed up just a few times. The genes are TRBV13 and TRBJ1-1; D is unresolved. This CDR3 is 12 amino acids long. Germline CDR1 is PRHDT and CDR2 is FYEKMQ (reference sequence). With 5 bases removed from V and 4 bases from J, the gap between germline ends came to 8 bases. CDR3 in amino acids: CASSQSSTEAFF. CDR3 in DNA: TGTGCCAGCAGCCAATCGAGCACTGAAGCTTTCTTT.

This clonotype has more than one count but fewer than ten. The chain couples TRBV15 to TRBJ1-1; no clear D gene. The ends were cut back, 1 base at V and 2 bases at J, with 14 bases in the middle. The CDR3 extends over 16 amino acids. The germline V gene has CDR1 LNHNV and CDR2 YYDKDF (reference sequence). CDR3 amino acids: CATSRVYEDVNTEAFF. CDR3 bases: TGTGCCACCAGCAGAGTTTATGAGGATGTAAACACTGAAGCTTTCTTT. The full variable domain, in which reference TRBV15 and TRBJ1-1 provide the parts outside the CDR3, is DAMVIQNPRYQVTQFGKPVTLSCSQTLNHNVMYWYQQKSSQAPKLLFHYYDKDFNNEADTPDNFQSRRPNTSFCFLDIRSPGLGDTAMYLCATSRVYEDVNTEAFFGQGTRLTVV.

The rearrangement links TRBV4-1 to TRBJ2-7, with 7 bases identical to TRBD1. Looked up from germline, CDR1 is MGHRA and CDR2 is YSYEKL. The CDR3 is 14 residues long. The CDR3 reads CASSTRTGKNEQYV. The DNA for the CDR3 is TGTGCCAGCAGCACCCGGACAGGTAAAAATGAGCAGTACGTC.

The chain combines TRBV7-9 with TRBJ1-1, with D unresolved. Trimming removed 4 bases from V and 0 bases from J, with 18 bases in between. The CDR3 length is 17 residues. Looked up from germline, CDR1 is SEHNR and CDR2 is FQNEAQ (reference sequence). The CDR3 reads CASSSLHWSIMNTEAFF. CDR3 coding DNA: TGTGCCAGCAGCTCCCTCCACTGGTCGATTATGAACACTGAAGCTTTCTTT.

This clonotype appeared once. One junction end disagrees with the germline gene, perhaps due to a read error. V gene TRBV5-1 combines with J gene TRBJ1-1; TRBD1 is a possible D gene (6 bases). The CDR3 consists of 12 residues. CDR1 is SGHRS, CDR2 YFSETQ, per germline. The CDR3 coding sequence is TGCGTCAGCAGCTCGGACAGAACTGAAGCTTTCTTT. Protein sequence: CVSSSDRTEAFF. The entire variable domain, with the rest obtained from reference TRBV5-1 and TRBJ1-1, is as follows: KAGVTQTPRYLIKTRGQQVTLSCSPISGHRSVSWYQQTPGQGLQFLFEYFSETQRNKGNFPGRFSGRQFSNSRSEMNVSTLELGDSALYLCVSSSDRTEAFFGQGTRLTVV.

The V and J genes are TRBV24-1 and TRBJ2-3, with 7 bases aligning to TRBD1. Per the germline V gene, CDR1 is KGHDR and CDR2 is SFDVKD. The CDR3 runs 19 residues. With 5 bases clipped from V and 0 bases from J, the junction kept 16 bases outside the gene matches. The CDR3 here is CATSGPGQGEPTSTDTQYF. In DNA, the CDR3 is TGTGCCACCAGTGGACCCGGGCAGGGGGAACCGACTAGCACAGATACGCAGTATTTT.

V gene TRBV7-9 combines with J gene TRBJ1-2; TRBD1 matches at 7 bases. Germline V CDR1 and CDR2: SEHNR, FQNEAQ (reference sequence). The CDR3 loop spans 18 amino acids. V lost 4 bases and J lost 4; bases outside the gene matches: 18. For the CDR3, the DNA is TGTGCCAGCAGCTACCTATCCCCGACAGGGAGGATTCGCTATGGCTACACCTTC. This translates into CASSYLSPTGRIRYGYTF.

The sample holds a few counts of this clonotype. The rearrangement uses TRBV2 and TRBJ2-1, with unresolved D. The germline gives CDR1 SNHLY, CDR2 FYNNEI. V lost 9 bases, J lost 6 bases, and 9 bases lay in between. The CDR3 has 11 amino acids. The CDR3 nucleotides are TGTGCCAGTCCAGTGGGCAATGAGCAGTTCTTC. This codes for CASPVGNEQFF.

The chain recombines TRBV7-4 with TRBJ1-1; no clear D. V lost 5 bases and J 5 bases, leaving 15 bases between the germline ends. Germline values: CDR1 SGHVT, CDR2 SQSDAQ. The CDR3 has 14 residues. CDR3 in DNA: TGTGCCAGCAGCCCTGAGACGGGTTTGACTGAAGCTTTCTTT. Protein sequence: CASSPETGLTEAFF.

This clonotype was found a few times. CDR3 residues: CASSDSPGQGFDEQFF. The CDR3 coding sequence is TGTGCCAGCAGTGATTCACCGGGACAGGGGTTCGATGAGCAGTTCTTC. This chain uses TRBV6-5 with TRBJ2-1; TRBD1 matches 10 bases. This CDR3 spans 16 amino acids. J gave up 8 bases and V 5 bases, and 12 bases lay outside the gene matches. CDR1 and CDR2 (germline): MNHEY, SVGAGI.

Ten or more counts support this clonotype. This chain uses TRBV28 with TRBJ1-2; 9 bases match TRBD1. Germline lookup yields CDR1 MDHEN and CDR2 SYDVKM. J lost 4 bases, V lost 3 bases, and 9 bases had no gene match. CDR3 length: 16 amino acids. This chain's CDR3 is CASSFGPTGGSYGYTF. The CDR3 DNA follows: TGTGCCAGCAGTTTCGGTCCGACAGGGGGTAGCTATGGCTACACCTTC.